This passage covers 26 T cell receptor beta chains from one sample sequenced in a study of blood T cell repertoires in COVID-19. Profiled with immunoSEQ multiplex PCR; TCRdb holds only in-frame clones, not every one. The sample includes about 290,000 clones, roughly 86% seen only once; the top ten take around 10%. Sequencing input: peripheral blood. The receptors shown here come from a woman in her twenties or thirties with COVID-19, enrolled during active disease.

This chain joins TRBV20-1 and TRBJ1-6; D is undetermined. Germline assignment: CDR1 DFQATT and CDR2 SNEGSKA (reference sequence). V lost 6 bases to trimming and J lost 15 bases, with 15 bases between them. CDR3 size: 11 residues. The chain's CDR3 is CSARPVTGLHF. Here the CDR3 DNA reads TGCAGTGCCCGACCCGTTACGGGCCTCCACTTT.

V gene TRBV18 combines with J gene TRBJ1-2; perhaps TRBD1 as D (6 bases). The CDR3 totals 15 residues. Germline CDR1 is KGHSH and CDR2 is LQKENI. The V and J ends lost 1 base and 0 bases respectively, with 9 bases between them. In DNA form, the CDR3 reads TGTGCCAGCTCACCACGACAGGATACTAACTATGGCTACACCTTC. Residues: CASSPRQDTNYGYTF.

This clone came up once. The chain employs TRBV4-1 and TRBJ2-2, with D possibly matching TRBD1 (5 bases). Germline V gene data show CDR1 as MGHRA and CDR2 as YSYEKL. V gave up 7 bases and J gave up 1 base, with 13 bases separating them. This CDR3 is 15 amino acids long. The CDR3 DNA follows: TGCGCCAGCACCTGGGGCAGGGAGAACACCGGGGAGCTGTTTTTT. Protein: CASTWGRENTGELFF.

The chain joins TRBV5-1 to TRBJ2-3, with no clear D. V lost 4 bases and J 10 bases, leaving 16 bases between the germline ends. Per the germline V gene, CDR1 is SGHRS and CDR2 is YFSETQ. The CDR3 extends over 13 amino acids. The CDR3 here is CASSPSTTHPQYF. Here the CDR3 DNA reads TGCGCCAGCAGCCCTAGTACTACACACCCGCAGTATTTT.

The J gene is TRBJ1-2, the V gene TRBV11-2; 8 bases line up with TRBD1. The CDR3 extends over 15 amino acids. Germline trimming cut 6 bases from V and 1 base from J; bases unmatched to any gene: 7. Germline loops: CDR1 SGHAT, CDR2 FQNNGV. The CDR3 spells CASRNQGAHNYGYTF. As DNA, the CDR3 is TGTGCCAGCAGAAATCAGGGGGCGCATAACTATGGCTACACCTTC.

V and J are TRBV14 and TRBJ2-2; 8 nucleotides align to TRBD1. From germline, CDR1 is SGHDN and CDR2 FVKESK. The CDR3 has 14 residues. V gave up 4 bases and J gave up 7 bases; unmatched junction bases: 5. CDR3 coding DNA: TGTGCCAGCAGCCCGACAGGGGTGGGCGGGGAGCTGTTTTTT. Its translation: CASSPTGVGGELFF.

V gene TRBV7-8 combines with J gene TRBJ1-5; 8 bases are a match to TRBD1. Germline V lookup: CDR1 SGHVS, CDR2 FQNEAQ. The CDR3 spans 15 residues. V was clipped by 1 base and J by 7 bases; unmatched bases: 6. In nucleotides, the CDR3 is TGTGCCAGCAGCTTAGGCAGGGGGCAGAGACAGCCCCAGCATTTT. Its protein product is CASSLGRGQRQPQHF.

The rearrangement joins TRBV28 to TRBJ1-1, with a weak D call TRBD1 (6 bases). V gave up 5 bases and J gave up 11 bases, with 27 bases separating them. Germline CDR1 MDHEN, CDR2 SYDVKM. The CDR3 totals 16 residues. Here the CDR3 reads CASSGTRFIYRLEAFF. CDR3 in DNA: TGTGCCAGCAGTGGGACACGTTTTATCTACCGACTCGAGGCTTTCTTT.

V usage is TRBV24-1 and J usage is TRBJ2-3; D might be TRBD1 (6 bases). The CDR3 length is 15 residues. Germline lookup yields CDR1 KGHDR and CDR2 SFDVKD. V was shortened by 3 bases and J by 2 bases, with 11 bases between the two germline ends. CDR3 bases: TGTGCCACCAGTGATGCCGGACAGAACACAGATACGCAGTATTTT. It codes for CATSDAGQNTDTQYF.

This clone was recorded a few times. As DNA, the CDR3 is TGTGCCAGCAGTTTATGGCGGGATCAGCCCCAGCATTTT. It yields the protein CASSLWRDQPQHF. The V call is TRBV27, the J call TRBJ1-5; D not certain. This CDR3 is 13 amino acids long. The germline V gene has CDR1 MNHEY and CDR2 SMNVEV (reference sequence). V shed 1 base and J shed 5 bases, with 6 bases lying between them.

The rearrangement links TRBV10-3 to TRBJ2-5; 7 nucleotides align to TRBD2. This CDR3 region has 13 residues. In germline, CDR1 is ENHRY, CDR2 SYGVKD. Trimming at V came to 3 bases and at J to 3 bases, leaving 1 base not matched to a gene. The CDR3 DNA sequence: TGTGCCATCAGTGACCGGGGGGAAGAGACCCAGTACTTC. As protein: CAISDRGEETQYF.

The chain links TRBV12-5 to TRBJ1-2; tentative D call: TRBD1 (5 bases). This CDR3 spans 18 amino acids. Germline CDR1 LGHNT, CDR2 FRNRAP. V lost 3 bases, J lost 11 bases, and 31 bases lay in between. The CDR3 DNA reads TGTGCTAGTGGTTTAGACCCCGGAGGGGACCTAATTGCTATGCGGTACACCTTC. Its protein is CASGLDPGGDLIAMRYTF.

The CDR3 coding sequence is TGTGCCAGCAACGACAGGGCGTCCTACGAGCAGTACTTC. This translates into CASNDRASYEQYF. The chain recombines TRBV2 with TRBJ2-7; 7 bases map to TRBD1. This CDR3 is 13 amino acids long. Germline CDR1 reads SNHLY; CDR2 reads FYNNEI. Trimming removed 7 bases from V and 1 base from J; junction bases left unmatched: 4.

The rearrangement joins TRBV13 to TRBJ1-1; unclear D gene. V was clipped by 5 bases and J by 1 base, with 5 bases between them. CDR1 and CDR2 (germline): PRHDT, FYEKMQ (reference sequence). This CDR3 has 12 residues. DNA of the CDR3: TGTGCCAGCAGCCGAGGGAACACTGAAGCTTTCTTT. Translated, it gives CASSRGNTEAFF. The variable domain in full, with the rest retrieved from reference TRBV13 and TRBJ1-1, is AAGVIQSPRHLIKEKRETATLKCYPIPRHDTVYWYQQGPGQDPQFLISFYEKMQSDKGSIPDRFSAQQFSDYHSELNMSSLELGDSALYFCASSRGNTEAFFGQGTRLTVV.

The chain carries TRBV10-2 and TRBJ1-5, with D hard to call. V lost 4 bases to trimming and J lost 5 bases, with 12 bases between them. This CDR3 has 14 amino acids. Looked up from germline, CDR1 is WSHSY and CDR2 is SAAADI. The CDR3 sequence is CASSGGNSYQPQHF. The CDR3 DNA reads as TGCGCCAGCAGTGGAGGTAATTCCTATCAGCCCCAGCATTTT.

This clone appeared a few times. The V gene is TRBV7-9, the J gene TRBJ2-6; 8 bases match TRBD1. Per the germline V gene, CDR1 is SEHNR and CDR2 is FQNEAQ (reference sequence). This CDR3 has 17 residues. With V trimmed by 5 bases and J by 2 bases, 8 bases remained unmatched. The CDR3 DNA reads as TGTGCCAGCAGCCCCCGGACAGGGTACCCTGGGGCCAACGTCCTGACTTTC. This encodes CASSPRTGYPGANVLTF.

The rearrangement joins TRBV6-5 to TRBJ1-6; D is ambiguous. The CDR3 contains 12 residues. Trimming took off 7 bases at V and 11 bases at J, with 12 bases between the two ends. The germline gives CDR1 MNHEY, CDR2 SVGAGI. The CDR3 protein is CASMTTLTPLHF. The CDR3 DNA is TGTGCCAGCATGACGACATTGACACCCCTCCACTTT.

The rearrangement links TRBV19 to TRBJ1-1; TRBD1 is a possible D gene (5 bases). V was clipped by 4 bases and J by 5 bases, with 17 bases between them. The germline CDR1 and CDR2 sequences are LNHDA and SQIVND (reference sequence). This CDR3 has 15 amino acids. The CDR3 spells CASSKWLTGVTEAFF. The CDR3 region has the DNA TGTGCCAGTAGTAAATGGTTAACGGGGGTGACTGAAGCTTTCTTT. Full variable domain (rest looked up from reference TRBV19 and TRBJ1-1): DGGITQSPKYLFRKEGQNVTLSCEQNLNHDAMYWYRQDPGQGLRLIYYSQIVNDFQKGDIAEGYSVSREKKESFPLTVTSAQKNPTAFYLCASSKWLTGVTEAFFGQGTRLTVV.

The rearrangement links TRBV5-1 to TRBJ2-3; D is perhaps TRBD2 (7 bases). The CDR3 contains 15 residues. Germline-derived CDR1 and CDR2 are SGHRS and YFSETQ. V shed 4 bases and J shed 2 bases, with 14 bases lying between them. The CDR3 sequence is CASSPRAGATDTQYF. CDR3 coding DNA: TGCGCCAGCAGCCCGAGGGCGGGGGCCACAGATACGCAGTATTTT.

The gene calls are TRBV4-1 and TRBJ1-1, with a weak D call TRBD1 (6 bases). The germline V and J ends were trimmed by 4 bases and 4 bases, with 19 bases remaining between them. CDR1 MGHRA and CDR2 YSYEKL come from the germline V gene. The CDR3 is 16 amino acids. The CDR3 coding sequence is TGCGCCAGCAGCCGGCGGGGGAACAGGGAGGGCACTGAAGCTTTCTTT. Translated: CASSRRGNREGTEAFF.

This clone was picked up a small number of times. The chain joins TRBV2 to TRBJ1-2; the match to TRBD1 covers 7 bases. The CDR3 length is 15 residues. CDR1 is SNHLY and CDR2 is FYNNEI in the germline V gene. V shed 5 bases, J shed 4 bases, and the junction held 10 bases outside the gene matches. The CDR3 here is CASSLNRDSLYGYTF. The CDR3 DNA sequence: TGTGCCAGCAGTTTAAACCGGGACAGTCTCTATGGCTACACCTTC.

The chain is built from TRBV7-6 and TRBJ2-7, with 7 bases lining up with TRBD1. The CDR3 has 14 amino acids. CDR1 SGHVS and CDR2 FNYEAQ come from the germline V gene. The trim removed 5 bases at V and 4 bases at J, leaving 8 bases unmatched. This CDR3 reads CASSPGTALYEQYF. The CDR3 region has the DNA TGTGCCAGCAGCCCCGGGACAGCCCTTTACGAGCAGTACTTC.

The J gene is TRBJ2-1, the V gene TRBV10-2; D is perhaps TRBD1 (6 bases). Germline CDR1 WSHSY, CDR2 SAAADI. V was cut by 9 bases and J by 7 bases, with 13 bases left in between. This CDR3 has 12 amino acids. The CDR3 reads CASGPQGNEQFF. The CDR3 DNA sequence: TGCGCCAGTGGGCCCCAGGGGAATGAGCAGTTCTTC.

The chain joins TRBV4-1 to TRBJ1-1; a possible D gene is TRBD1 (5 bases). Trimming stripped 2 bases from V and 11 bases from J, with 18 bases between. From germline, CDR1 is MGHRA and CDR2 YSYEKL. The CDR3 has 14 amino acids. The CDR3 DNA sequence: TGCGCCAGCAGCCAAACCTCCAAAGGGGAATGGGCTTTCTTT. This codes for CASSQTSKGEWAFF.

In this sample, this clone turned up a few times. The genes are TRBV28 and TRBJ2-7, with 8 bases identical to TRBD2. The trim removed 8 bases at V and 6 bases at J, leaving 15 bases unmatched. This CDR3 spans 15 amino acids. CDR1 is MDHEN and CDR2 is SYDVKM in the germline V gene. The CDR3 sequence: CASPPRTGGALEQYF. The DNA of the CDR3 is TGTGCCAGCCCTCCGAGGACCGGGGGGGCTCTCGAGCAGTACTTC.

The gene calls are TRBV5-1 and TRBJ2-7; 7 positions agree with TRBD2. Looked up from germline, CDR1 is SGHRS and CDR2 is YFSETQ. The length of the CDR3 is 15 residues. After removal of 2 bases from V and 4 bases from J, the junction contained 9 bases not matched to a gene. CDR3 in amino acids: CASSFTTGGVYEQYF. DNA for the CDR3: TGCGCCAGCAGCTTTACGACGGGGGGTGTGTACGAGCAGTACTTC.